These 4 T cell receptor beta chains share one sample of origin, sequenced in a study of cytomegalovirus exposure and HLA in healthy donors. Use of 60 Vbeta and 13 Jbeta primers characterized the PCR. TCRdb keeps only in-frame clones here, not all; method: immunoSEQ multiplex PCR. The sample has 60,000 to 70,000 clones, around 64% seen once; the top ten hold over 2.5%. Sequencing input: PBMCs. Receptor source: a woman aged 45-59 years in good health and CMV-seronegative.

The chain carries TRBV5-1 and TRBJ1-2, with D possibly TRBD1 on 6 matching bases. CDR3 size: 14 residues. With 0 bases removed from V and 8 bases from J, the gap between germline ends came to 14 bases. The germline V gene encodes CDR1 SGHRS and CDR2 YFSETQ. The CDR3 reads CASSLATTGTGYTF. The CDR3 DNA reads TGCGCCAGCAGCTTGGCCACAACAGGGACCGGCTACACCTTC. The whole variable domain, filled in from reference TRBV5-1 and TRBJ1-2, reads KAGVTQTPRYLIKTRGQQVTLSCSPISGHRSVSWYQQTPGQGLQFLFEYFSETQRNKGNFPGRFSGRQFSNSRSEMNVSTLELGDSALYLCASSLATTGTGYTFGSGTRLTVV.

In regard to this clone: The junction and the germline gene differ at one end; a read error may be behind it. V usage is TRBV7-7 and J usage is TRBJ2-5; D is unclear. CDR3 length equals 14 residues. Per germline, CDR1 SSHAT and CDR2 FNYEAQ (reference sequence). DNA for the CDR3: TGTGCTAGCAGCTTATCCTGGGCCCTGGAGACCCAGTACTTC. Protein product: CASSLSWALETQYF. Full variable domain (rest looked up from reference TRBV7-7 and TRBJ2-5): GAGVSQSPRYKVTKRGQDVTLRCDPISSHATLYWYQQALGQGPEFLTYFNYEAQPDKSGLPSDRFSAERPEGSISTLTIQRTEQRDSAMYRCASSLSWALETQYFGPGTRLLVL.

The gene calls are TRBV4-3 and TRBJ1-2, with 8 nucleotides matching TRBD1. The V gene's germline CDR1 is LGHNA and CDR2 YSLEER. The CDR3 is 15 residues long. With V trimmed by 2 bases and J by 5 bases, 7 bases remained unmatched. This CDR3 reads CASSQQGASGYGYTF. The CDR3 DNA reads TGCGCCAGCAGCCAACAGGGGGCCAGCGGGTATGGCTACACCTTC.

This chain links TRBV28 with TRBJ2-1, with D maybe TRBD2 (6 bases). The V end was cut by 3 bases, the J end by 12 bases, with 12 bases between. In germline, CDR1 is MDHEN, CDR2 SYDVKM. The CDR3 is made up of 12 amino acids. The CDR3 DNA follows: TGTGCCAGCAGTTTTGATAGCGGAGGGCAGTTCTTC. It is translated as CASSFDSGGQFF. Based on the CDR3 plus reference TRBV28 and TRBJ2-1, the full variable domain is DVKVTQSSRYLVKRTGEKVFLECVQDMDHENMFWYRQDPGLGLRLIYFSYDVKMKEKGDIPEGYSVSREKKERFSLILESASTNQTSMYLCASSFDSGGQFFGPGTRLTVL.